The source of this T cell receptor (beta chain) is a study of identical twins. This clonotype was counted only a few times. Antigen: not known. TCRdb used MiXCR to reprocess the 5' RACE reads, holding one entry per CDR3 protein. The sample lists a few hundred thousand distinct CDR3 sequences, roughly a tenth occurring once. Study-level findings and limits: Weaker excess twin sharing was seen among beta out-of-frame sequences.

The sample consisted of memory T cells sorted from blood. The receptor's source is a man aged 50-60 years in good health.

The chain's CDR3 is CAISEPGLAGPGQFF. CDR3 DNA sequence: TGTGCCATCAGTGAACCGGGACTAGCGGGGCCGGGGCAGTTCTTC. The chain uses TRBV10-3 and TRBJ2-1; 13 positions agree with TRBD2. The CDR3 is made up of 15 amino acids. Germline-derived CDR1 and CDR2 are ENHRY and SYGVKD. Trimming removed 3 bases from V and 12 bases from J; junction bases left unmatched: 8.